This T cell receptor (beta chain) was recorded in a study of OX40 agonist ivuxolimab in advanced cancers. Study-level points and caveats: Relative to CD4+ cells, CD8+ T cells on average had more expanded clones.

Some clones are missing from TCRdb's copy, which holds only in-frame ones; the method was immunoSEQ multiplex PCR. The sample has some 60,000 clones, about nine tenths seen once; the top ten hold 0.9% to 1.2%. The CDR3 length is 15 residues. Comments on this clone: Its antigen is unidentified.

This TCR derives from an adult with an advanced solid tumor such as melanoma, head and neck, liver or kidney cancer. The source material was CD4+ or CD8+ T cells sorted from blood, sampled in a trial of the OX40 agonist ivuxolimab. The gene calls are TRBV21-1 and TRBJ2-7; the table's D call, TRBD2, was not checked against the DNA. TRBV21-1 is described as a pseudogene. The CDR3 DNA is TGTGCCAGCACCGGACTAGCGGGGGTCTCCTACGAGCAGTACTTC. This encodes CASTGLAGVSYEQYF.